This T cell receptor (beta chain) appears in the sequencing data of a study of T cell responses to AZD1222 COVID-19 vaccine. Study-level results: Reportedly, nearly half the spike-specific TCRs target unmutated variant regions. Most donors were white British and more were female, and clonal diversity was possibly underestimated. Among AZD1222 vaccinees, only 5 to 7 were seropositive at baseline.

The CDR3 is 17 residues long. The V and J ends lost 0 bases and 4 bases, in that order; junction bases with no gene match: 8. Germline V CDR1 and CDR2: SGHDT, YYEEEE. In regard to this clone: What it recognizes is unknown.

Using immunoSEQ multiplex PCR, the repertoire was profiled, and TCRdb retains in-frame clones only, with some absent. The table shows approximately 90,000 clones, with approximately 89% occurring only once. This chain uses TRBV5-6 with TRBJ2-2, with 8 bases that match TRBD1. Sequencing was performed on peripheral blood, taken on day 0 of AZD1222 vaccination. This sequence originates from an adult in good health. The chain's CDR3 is CASSLGGIGTGTGELFF. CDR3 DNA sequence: TGTGCCAGCAGCTTGGGGGGAATCGGGACAGGCACCGGGGAGCTGTTTTTT.